One T cell receptor (beta chain) is described in this entry. The specificity of this receptor is unknown. Per-nucleotide qualities are absent, and no much larger clonotype sits a single base away. The CDR3 regions of human TCRbeta chains were subjected to immunosequencing. The paper's processing steps were these. Repertoire TCRs were checked for matches against a reference library of SARS-CoV-2-specific TCRs that had been generated using the MIRA antigen-specificity platform. Breadth meant the fraction of unique TCRs that were SARS-CoV-2-associated, whereas depth meant the fraction of total T cells that were SARS-CoV-2-associated. Using the MIRA data, each spike-specific TCR was mapped to the spike region that the TCR reacts to and placed in a CD4 or CD8 class. Log10-transformed breadth and depth values were compared by one-way ANOVA with Sidak's multiple comparisons tests. TCRdb's version of the immuneACCESS table is confined to in-frame rearrangements and falls short of the full clone set. An unresolved V gene accounts for under half of the shortfall where checked; the remainder is of unknown origin. The V and J calls and clone size are taken from that table; D and trimming were inferred from the DNA. The sample records some 130,000 clones, 80% to 95% of which are singletons. The ten biggest clones cover approximately 7% of the sample.

This sample stems from a study of T cell responses to AZD1222 COVID-19 vaccine (dated by TCRdb to the early 2020s). At the level of the whole study: TCR sequencing covered 230 to 250 trial participants: 207 given two doses of AZD1222 and approximately 26 given two doses of MenACWY control vaccine. Trial participants were enrolled into age subgroups of 18-55, 56-69 and 70-plus years, which contained 148, 28 and 57 TCR-sequenced participants, respectively.

The time point label on this specimen signifies: about 28 days (+/-7) after the second vaccine dose. AZD1222 recipients given second doses at about 4 weeks or at about 12 weeks were pooled, since spike-specific TCR depth and breadth were not found to differ between the two schedules. The vaccinee samples were drawn from two UK trials, COV001 and COV002, one of which was a single-blind randomized controlled phase 2/3 trial testing AZD1222 (ChAdOx1 nCoV-19) in healthy adults. For TCRbeta chain sequencing, PBMC samples from trial participants were taken at day 0 and at day 28 after the second dose. Spanning cysteine to phenylalanine, the CDR3 consists of 14 amino acids. Only the CDR3 portion is preserved as DNA: 42 bases, with reading frame beginning at the first base. The germline V gene sets CDR1 to SGHAT and CDR2 to FQNNGV. The V end loses 4 bases and the J end loses 5 bases, and a stretch of 9 bases separates them.

Beyond this particular receptor, the publication reports: Reportedly, almost half of the unique spike-specific TCRs recognized epitopes lying outside the regions that are mutated in the B.1.351 and B.1.1.7 variants. Because no samples from the day 14 peak response were available, repertoires could be characterized only after the peak T cell response. In the small 56-69-year group, the increase in depth fell short of significance, most likely because of low power. The vaccine-associated CD4 TCRs covered the entire spike protein, and the dominant responses fell in regions 160-218 and 743-854. A significant rise in spike-specific TCR breadth and depth was observed after two AZD1222 doses relative to day 0 and relative to MenACWY recipients. Conclusions about previously exposed vaccinees were limited because only six AZD1222 recipients were SARS-CoV-2 seropositive at baseline. Participants were mostly white British and included more females than males, and it was suggested by the authors that clonal diversity may have been underestimated.

This specimen consisted of peripheral blood, obtained 28 days after the second AZD1222 dose. The chain is assembled from TRBV11-2 and TRBJ1-6; a weak D assignment points to TRBD1 (5 bases agree). The receptor comes from an adult who received the AZD1222 COVID-19 vaccine. The CDR3 in this case is CASSSGTDNSPLHF. The DNA sequence follows: TGTGCCAGCAGCTCTGGGACTGATAATTCACCCCTCCACTTT.